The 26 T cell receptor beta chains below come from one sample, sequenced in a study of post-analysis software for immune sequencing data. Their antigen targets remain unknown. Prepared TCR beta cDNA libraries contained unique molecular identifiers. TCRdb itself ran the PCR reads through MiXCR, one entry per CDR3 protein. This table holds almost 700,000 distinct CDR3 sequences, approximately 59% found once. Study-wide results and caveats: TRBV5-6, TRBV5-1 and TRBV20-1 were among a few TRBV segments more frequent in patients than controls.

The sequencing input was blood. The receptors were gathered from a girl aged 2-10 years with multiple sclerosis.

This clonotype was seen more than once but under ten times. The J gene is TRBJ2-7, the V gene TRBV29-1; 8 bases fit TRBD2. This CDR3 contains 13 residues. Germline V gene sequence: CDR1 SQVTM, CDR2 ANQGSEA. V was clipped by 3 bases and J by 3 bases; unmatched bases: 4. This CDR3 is CSVEIAGHYEQYF. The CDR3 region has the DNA TGCAGCGTTGAGATAGCGGGGCACTACGAGCAGTACTTC.

CDR3 amino acids: CASSLVGQGTVNNSPLHF. The CDR3 DNA sequence: TGCGCCAGCAGCTTGGTCGGTCAGGGTACGGTTAACAATTCACCCCTCCACTTT. V gene TRBV5-1 combines with J gene TRBJ1-6; perhaps TRBD1 as D (5 bases). Germline CDR1 SGHRS, CDR2 YFSETQ. CDR3 length: 18 residues. The V gene lost 0 bases and the J gene lost 7 bases, with 20 bases spanning the gap.

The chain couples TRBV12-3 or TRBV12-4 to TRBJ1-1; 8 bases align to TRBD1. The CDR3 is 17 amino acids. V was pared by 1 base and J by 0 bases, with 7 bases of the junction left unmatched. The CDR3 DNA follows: TGTGCCAGCAGTTTAGGAGGGGCAGGGGGCATGAACACTGAAGCTTTCTTT. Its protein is CASSLGGAGGMNTEAFF.

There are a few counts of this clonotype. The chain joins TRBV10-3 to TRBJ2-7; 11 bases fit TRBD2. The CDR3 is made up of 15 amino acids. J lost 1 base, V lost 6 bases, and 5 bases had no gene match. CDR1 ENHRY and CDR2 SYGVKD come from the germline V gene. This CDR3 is CAIRATSGISYEQYF. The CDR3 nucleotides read TGTGCCATCAGGGCGACTAGCGGGATTTCCTACGAGCAGTACTTC.

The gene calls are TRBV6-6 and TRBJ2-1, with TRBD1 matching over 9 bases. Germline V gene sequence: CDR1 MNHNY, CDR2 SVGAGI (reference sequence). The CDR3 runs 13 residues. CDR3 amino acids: CAADRGDYNEQFF. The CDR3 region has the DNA TGTGCAGCAGACAGGGGGGACTACAATGAGCAGTTCTTC.

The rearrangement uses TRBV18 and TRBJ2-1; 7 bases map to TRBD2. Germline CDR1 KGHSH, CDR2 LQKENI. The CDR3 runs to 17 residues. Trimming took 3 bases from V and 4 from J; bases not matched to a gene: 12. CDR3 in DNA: TGTGCCAGCTCACCTTTCGCTAGCGGTGATGGGTACAATGAGCAGTTCTTC. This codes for CASSPFASGDGYNEQFF.

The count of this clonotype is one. CDR3 in amino acids: CASSPGTDSYNEQFF. The CDR3, as DNA: TGCGCCAGCAGCCCAGGGACGGACTCCTACAATGAGCAGTTCTTC. The J gene is TRBJ2-1, the V gene TRBV5-1, with D perhaps assigned TRBD1 or TRBD2 (5 bases each). Germline CDR1 reads SGHRS; CDR2 reads YFSETQ. Trimming took 4 bases from V and 0 from J, leaving 11 bases between them. The CDR3 is 15 amino acids.

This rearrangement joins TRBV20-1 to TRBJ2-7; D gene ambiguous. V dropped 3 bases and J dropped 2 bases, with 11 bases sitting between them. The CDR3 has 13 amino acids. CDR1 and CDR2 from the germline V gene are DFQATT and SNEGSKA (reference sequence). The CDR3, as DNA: TGCAGTGCTAGGAGTGGCGGAACCTACGAGCAGTACTTC. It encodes CSARSGGTYEQYF.

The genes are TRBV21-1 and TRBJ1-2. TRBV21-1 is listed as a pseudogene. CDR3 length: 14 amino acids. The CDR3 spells CASSKGSEGYGYTF. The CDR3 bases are TGTGCCAGCAGCAAAGGGTCGGAGGGCTATGGCTACACCTTC.

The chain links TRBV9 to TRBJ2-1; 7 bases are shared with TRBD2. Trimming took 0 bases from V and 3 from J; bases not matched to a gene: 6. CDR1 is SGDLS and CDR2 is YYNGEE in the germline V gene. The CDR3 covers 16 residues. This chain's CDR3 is CASSVAGWGGYNEQFF. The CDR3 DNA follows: TGTGCCAGCAGCGTAGCCGGGTGGGGGGGCTACAATGAGCAGTTCTTC.

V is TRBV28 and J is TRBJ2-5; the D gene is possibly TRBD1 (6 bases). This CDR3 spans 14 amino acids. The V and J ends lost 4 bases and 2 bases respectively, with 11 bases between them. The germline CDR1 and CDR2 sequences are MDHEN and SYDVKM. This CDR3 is CASSSSGTQETQYF. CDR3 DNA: TGTGCCAGCAGTTCTTCCGGGACACAAGAGACCCAGTACTTC.

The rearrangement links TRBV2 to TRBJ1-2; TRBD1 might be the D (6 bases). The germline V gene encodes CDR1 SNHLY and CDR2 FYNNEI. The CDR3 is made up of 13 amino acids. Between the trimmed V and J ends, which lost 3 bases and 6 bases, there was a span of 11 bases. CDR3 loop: CASSDRGYDGYTF. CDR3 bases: TGTGCCAGCAGTGACAGGGGTTACGATGGCTACACCTTC. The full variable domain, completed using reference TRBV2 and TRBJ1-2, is EPEVTQTPSHQVTQMGQEVILRCVPISNHLYFYWYRQILGQKVEFLVSFYNNEISEKSEIFDDQFSVERPDGSNFTLKIRSTKLEDSAMYFCASSDRGYDGYTFGSGTRLTVV.

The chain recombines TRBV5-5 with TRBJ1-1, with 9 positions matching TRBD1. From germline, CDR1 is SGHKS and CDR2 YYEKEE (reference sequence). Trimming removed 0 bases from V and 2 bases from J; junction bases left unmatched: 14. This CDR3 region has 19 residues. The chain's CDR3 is CASSLVTIGTGLRNTEAFF. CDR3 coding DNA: TGTGCCAGCAGCTTGGTGACGATTGGGACAGGGCTAAGAAACACTGAAGCTTTCTTT.

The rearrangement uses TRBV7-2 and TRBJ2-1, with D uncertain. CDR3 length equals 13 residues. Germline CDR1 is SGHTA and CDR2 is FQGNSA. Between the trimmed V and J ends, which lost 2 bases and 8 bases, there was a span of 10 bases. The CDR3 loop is CASSLSLNDEQFF. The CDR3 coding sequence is TGTGCCAGCAGCTTATCCCTCAACGATGAGCAGTTCTTC.

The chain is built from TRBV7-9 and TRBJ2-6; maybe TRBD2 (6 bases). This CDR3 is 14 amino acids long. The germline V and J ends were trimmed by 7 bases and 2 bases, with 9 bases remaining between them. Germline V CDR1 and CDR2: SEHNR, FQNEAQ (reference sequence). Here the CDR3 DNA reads TGTGCCAGCATCGGAGGGGCTGGGGCCAACGTCCTGACTTTC. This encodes CASIGGAGANVLTF. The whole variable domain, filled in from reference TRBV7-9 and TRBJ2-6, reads DTGVSQNPRHKITKRGQNVTFRCDPISEHNRLYWYRQTLGQGPEFLTYFQNEAQLEKSRLLSDRFSAERPKGSFSTLEIQRTEQGDSAMYLCASIGGAGANVLTFGAGSRLTVL.

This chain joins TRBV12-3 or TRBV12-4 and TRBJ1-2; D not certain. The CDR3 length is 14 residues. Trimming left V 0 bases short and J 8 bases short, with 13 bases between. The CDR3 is CASSLADGLRGYTF. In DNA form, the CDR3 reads TGTGCCAGCAGTTTAGCCGACGGTTTGAGAGGCTACACCTTC.

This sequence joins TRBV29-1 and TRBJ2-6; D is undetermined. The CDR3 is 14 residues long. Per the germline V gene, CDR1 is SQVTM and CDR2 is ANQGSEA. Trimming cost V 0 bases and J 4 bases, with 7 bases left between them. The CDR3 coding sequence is TGCAGCGTTGAAGAGGCGAAGGGGGCCAACGTCCTGACTTTC. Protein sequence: CSVEEAKGANVLTF.

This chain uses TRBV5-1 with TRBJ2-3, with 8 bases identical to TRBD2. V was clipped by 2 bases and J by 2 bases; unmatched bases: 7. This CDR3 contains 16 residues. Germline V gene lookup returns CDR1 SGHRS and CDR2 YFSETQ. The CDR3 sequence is CASSLSERGNTDTQYF. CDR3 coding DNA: TGCGCCAGCAGCTTATCTGAGCGGGGGAACACAGATACGCAGTATTTT.

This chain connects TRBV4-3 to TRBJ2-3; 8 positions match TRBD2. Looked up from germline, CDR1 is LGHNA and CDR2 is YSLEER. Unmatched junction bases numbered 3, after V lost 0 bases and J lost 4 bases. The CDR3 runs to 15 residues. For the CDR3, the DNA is TGCGCCAGCAGCCAAGATAGCGGGGCGGCAGATACGCAGTATTTT. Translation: CASSQDSGAADTQYF.

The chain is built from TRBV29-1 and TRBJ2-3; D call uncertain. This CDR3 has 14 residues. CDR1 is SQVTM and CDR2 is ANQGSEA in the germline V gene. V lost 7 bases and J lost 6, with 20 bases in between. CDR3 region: CSAPGSSFGDTQYF. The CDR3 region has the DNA TGCAGCGCCCCTGGCTCTAGTTTCGGGGATACGCAGTATTTT.

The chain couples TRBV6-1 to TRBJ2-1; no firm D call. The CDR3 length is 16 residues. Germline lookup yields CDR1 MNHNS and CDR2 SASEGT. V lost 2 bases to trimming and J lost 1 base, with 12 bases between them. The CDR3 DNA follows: TGTGCCAGCAGTGAAAACACCAACCCTTCCTACAATGAGCAGTTCTTC. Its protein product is CASSENTNPSYNEQFF.

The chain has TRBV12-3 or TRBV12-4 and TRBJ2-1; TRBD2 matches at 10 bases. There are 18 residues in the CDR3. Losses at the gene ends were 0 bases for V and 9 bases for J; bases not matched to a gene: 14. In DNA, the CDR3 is TGTGCCAGCAGTTTAGCGTCTAGCGGGAGCCCGGGGGGCGGTGAGCAGTTCTTC. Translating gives CASSLASSGSPGGGEQFF.

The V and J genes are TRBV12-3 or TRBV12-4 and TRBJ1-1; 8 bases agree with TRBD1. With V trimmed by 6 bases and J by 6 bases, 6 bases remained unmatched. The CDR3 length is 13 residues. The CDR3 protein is CASRPGQASEAFF. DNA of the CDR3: TGTGCCAGCAGGCCGGGACAGGCCTCTGAAGCTTTCTTT.

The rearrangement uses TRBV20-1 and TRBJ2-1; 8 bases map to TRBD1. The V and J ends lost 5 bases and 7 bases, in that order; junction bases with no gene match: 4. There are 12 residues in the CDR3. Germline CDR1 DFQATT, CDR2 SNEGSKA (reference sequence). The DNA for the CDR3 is TGCAGTGCTCAGACAGGGGTGAATGAGCAGTTCTTC. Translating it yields CSAQTGVNEQFF.

CDR3 loop: CASSSLRDTSSGANVLTF. For the CDR3, the DNA is TGTGCCAGCAGCTCCCTCCGGGACACTAGCTCTGGGGCCAACGTCCTGACTTTC. The chain employs TRBV12-3 or TRBV12-4 and TRBJ2-6, with a tentative D call TRBD1 (6 bases). The CDR3 is made up of 18 amino acids. V lost 6 bases, J lost 0 bases, and 18 bases lay in between.

The CDR3 DNA sequence: TGTGCCAGCAGCCCGCTTCCCTGGACAGGGCGGGCGAAGACAGAGACCCAGTACTTC. This codes for CASSPLPWTGRAKTETQYF. This chain connects TRBV7-9 to TRBJ2-5, with 8 bases aligning to TRBD1. The CDR3 contains 19 residues. J gave up 4 bases and V 5 bases, and 21 bases lay outside the gene matches. Germline V gene data show CDR1 as SEHNR and CDR2 as FQNEAQ (reference sequence).